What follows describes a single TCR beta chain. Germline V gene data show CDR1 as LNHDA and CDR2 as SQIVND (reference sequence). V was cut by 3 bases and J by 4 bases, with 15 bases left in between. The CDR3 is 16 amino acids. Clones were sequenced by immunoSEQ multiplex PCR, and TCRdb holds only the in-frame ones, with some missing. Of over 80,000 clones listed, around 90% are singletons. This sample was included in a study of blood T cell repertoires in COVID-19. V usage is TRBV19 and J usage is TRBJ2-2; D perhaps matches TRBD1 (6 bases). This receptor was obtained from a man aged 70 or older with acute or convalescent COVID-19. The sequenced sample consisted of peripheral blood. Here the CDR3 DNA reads TGTGCCAGTAGTATGAACAGGGAAACGATCACCGGGGAGCTGTTTTTT. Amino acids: CASSMNRETITGELFF.